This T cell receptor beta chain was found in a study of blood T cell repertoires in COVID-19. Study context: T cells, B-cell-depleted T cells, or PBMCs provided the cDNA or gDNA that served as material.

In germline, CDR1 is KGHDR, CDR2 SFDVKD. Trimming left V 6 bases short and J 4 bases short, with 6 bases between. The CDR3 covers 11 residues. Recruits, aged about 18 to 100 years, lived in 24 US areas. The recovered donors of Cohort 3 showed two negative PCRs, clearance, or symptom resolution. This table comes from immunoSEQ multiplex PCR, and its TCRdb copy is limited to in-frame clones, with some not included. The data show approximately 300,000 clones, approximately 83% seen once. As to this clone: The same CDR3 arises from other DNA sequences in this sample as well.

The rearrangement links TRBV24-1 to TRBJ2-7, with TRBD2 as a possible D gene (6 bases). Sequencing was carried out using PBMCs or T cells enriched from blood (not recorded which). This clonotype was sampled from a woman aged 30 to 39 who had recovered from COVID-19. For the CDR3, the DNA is TGTGCCACCAGTAGCGGGTACGAGCAGTACTTC. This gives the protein CATSSGYEQYF.